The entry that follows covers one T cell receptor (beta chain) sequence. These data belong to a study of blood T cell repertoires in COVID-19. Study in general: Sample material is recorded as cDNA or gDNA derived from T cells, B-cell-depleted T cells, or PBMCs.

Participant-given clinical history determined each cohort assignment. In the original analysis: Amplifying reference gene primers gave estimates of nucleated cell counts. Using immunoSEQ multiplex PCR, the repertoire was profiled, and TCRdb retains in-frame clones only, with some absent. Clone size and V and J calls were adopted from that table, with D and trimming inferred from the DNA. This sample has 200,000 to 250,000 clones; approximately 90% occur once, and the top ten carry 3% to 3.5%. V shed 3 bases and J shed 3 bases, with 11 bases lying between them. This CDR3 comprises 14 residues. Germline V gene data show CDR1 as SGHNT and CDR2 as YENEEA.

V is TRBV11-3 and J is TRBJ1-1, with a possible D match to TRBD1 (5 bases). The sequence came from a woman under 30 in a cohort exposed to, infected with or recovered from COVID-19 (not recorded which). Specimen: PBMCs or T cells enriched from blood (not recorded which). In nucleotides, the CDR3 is TGTGCCAGCAGCTTGACAGTGGGGCACACTGAAGCTTTCTTT. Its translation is CASSLTVGHTEAFF. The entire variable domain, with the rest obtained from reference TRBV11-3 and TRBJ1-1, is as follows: EAGVVQSPRYKIIEKKQPVAFWCNPISGHNTLYWYLQNLGQGPELLIRYENEEAVDDSQLPKDRFSAERLKGVDSTLKIQPAELGDSAVYLCASSLTVGHTEAFFGQGTRLTVV.